A selection of T cell receptor beta chains follows, all from one sample in a study of control samples from healthy donors and cancer patients. Produced via immunoSEQ multiplex PCR; TCRdb's table is partial and in-frame only. The sample has roughly 100,000 clones; roughly 92% are singletons. Sample: blood. Source of these receptors: a human donor in good health. The donor label of this sample is uncertain. Each CDR3 is given without its conserved first and last residue. Fields, in order: J gene, V gene, CDR3 protein.

TRBJ1-2 | TRBV5-8 | ASSFGFDRGNYGYT
TRBJ1-4 | TRBV4-3 | ASSQVRGGQGASEKLF
TRBJ2-1 | TRBV18 | ASSPPSTNNEQF
TRBJ1-1 | TRBV6-5 | ASSYRGSTEAF
TRBJ1-4 | TRBV6-6 | ASLKGAFNEKLF
TRBJ1-6 | TRBV13 | ASSLRGGFSDSPLH
TRBJ2-3 | TRBV3-1/TRBV3-2 | ASSQDPSGGQLTDTQY
TRBJ1-1 | TRBV7-8 | ASSFREGTEAF
TRBJ2-3 | TRBV19 | ASRGGGGLTDTQY
TRBJ2-2 | TRBV4-3 | ASSQDLSGVGTGELF
TRBJ1-1 | TRBV6-5 | ASRTNILGQGSAF
TRBJ1-5 | TRBV5-6 | ASSTGGGGVYSNQPQH
TRBJ2-6 | TRBV9 | ASSAGTLSSGANVLT
TRBJ2-7 | TRBV2 | ASSEAPSASYEQY
TRBJ2-2 | TRBV5-1 | ASSFAADGELF
TRBJ1-3 | TRBV10-3 | AVHSQGAGNTIY
TRBJ2-1 | TRBV7-8 | ASSFAGGEQF
TRBJ2-5 | TRBV5-1 | ASSLRTAGGQETQY
TRBJ2-3 | TRBV7-9 | ASSRDGPLSGAQY
TRBJ2-7 | TRBV27 | AVQGMGNEQY
TRBJ2-5 | TRBV6-6 | ASSADPRTQY
TRBJ1-1 | TRBV12-5 | ASVWTVQNTEAF
TRBJ2-1 | TRBV11-2 | ASSLEGSVYNEQF
TRBJ1-5 | TRBV28 | ASSLPQDRGSNQPQH
TRBJ1-6 | TRBV4-1 | ASGQDRETNSPLH
TRBJ1-2 | TRBV6-6 | ASSPGQGVSNYGYT
TRBJ1-1 | TRBV24-1 | ATSTGDENTEAF
TRBJ1-3 | TRBV7-3 | ASSLTGEPGNTIY
TRBJ2-1 | TRBV7-3 | ASSYQGSGGGNEQF
TRBJ2-7 | TRBV10-3 | AISSTGSWEQY
TRBJ1-1 | TRBV4-1 | ASSQADGNTEAF
TRBJ2-7 | TRBV12-3/TRBV12-4 | ASSLQGAYEQY
TRBJ2-4 | TRBV3-1/TRBV3-2 | ASSRSGGSKNIQY
TRBJ2-5 | TRBV15 | ATSKGYLGTQY
TRBJ2-2 | TRBV24-1 | ATSEWDGANTGELF
TRBJ1-1 | TRBV7-9 | ASSDRDSNTEAF
TRBJ1-5 | TRBV6-2/TRBV6-3 | ASSYSTGINQPQH
TRBJ2-3 | TRBV6-4 | ASSDSGGTGDTQY
TRBJ2-2 | TRBV6-1 | ASSEAVRGTSGTGELF
TRBJ1-5 | TRBV19 | ASSSFARTQTPNQPQH
TRBJ1-1 | TRBV19 | ASVWGNTEAF
TRBJ1-1 | TRBV3-1/TRBV3-2 | ASSQKNTEAF